This TCR beta chain appears in the sequencing data of a study of OX40 agonist ivuxolimab in advanced cancers. The CDR3 runs 15 residues. The germline V gene encodes CDR1 LNHDA and CDR2 SQIVND (reference sequence). J lost 4 bases, V lost 4 bases, and 6 bases had no gene match. The table came from immunoSEQ multiplex PCR; TCRdb's copy has only in-frame clones and leaves some out. Seen here are 20,000 to 25,000 clones, roughly 83% observed once, and the top ten hold roughly 36%. The chain is built from TRBV19 and TRBJ1-4; the match to TRBD1 covers 7 bases. The source was CD4+ or CD8+ T cells sorted from blood, collected in a trial of the OX40 agonist ivuxolimab. This receptor was identified in an adult with an advanced solid tumor such as melanoma, head and neck, liver or kidney cancer. The chain's CDR3 is CASSTPGQYNEKLFF. CDR3 nucleotide sequence: TGTGCCAGTAGTACCCCGGGACAGTATAATGAAAAACTGTTTTTT.